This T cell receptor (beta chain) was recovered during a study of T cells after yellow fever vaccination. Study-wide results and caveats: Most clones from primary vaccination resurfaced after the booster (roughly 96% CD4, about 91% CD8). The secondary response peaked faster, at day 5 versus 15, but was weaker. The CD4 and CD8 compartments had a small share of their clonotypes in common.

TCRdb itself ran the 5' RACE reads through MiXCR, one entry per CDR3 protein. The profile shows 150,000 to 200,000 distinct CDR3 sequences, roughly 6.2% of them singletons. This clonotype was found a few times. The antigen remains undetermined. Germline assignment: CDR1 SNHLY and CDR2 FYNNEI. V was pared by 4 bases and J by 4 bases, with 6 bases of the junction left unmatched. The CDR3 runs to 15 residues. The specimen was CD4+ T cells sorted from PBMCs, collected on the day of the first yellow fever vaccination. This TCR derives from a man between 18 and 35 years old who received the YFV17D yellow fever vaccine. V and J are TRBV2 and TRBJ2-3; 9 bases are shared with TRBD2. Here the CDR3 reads CASSAGLAGSDTQYF. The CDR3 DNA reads TGTGCCAGCAGTGCGGGGCTAGCGGGATCAGATACGCAGTATTTT.